The rows below give T cell receptor beta chains drawn from one sample of a study of blood T cells in healthy people across ages. TCRdb re-called the 5' RACE reads with MiXCR, one entry per CDR3 protein. Here the sample spans 1.2 million to 1.5 million distinct CDR3 sequences, around two fifths being singletons. Sequenced: blood. Receptor source: a young woman in good health. Each CDR3 is given with its conserved first and last residue. The D gene is left open where the match is weak. Some rows have no size entry. The others give once, few or many, or a class for an expanded clone.

>NA|TRBV29-1|TRBD1|TRBJ1-2
CSVPGGPGYTF
TGCAGCGTTCCAGGGGGGCCTGGCTACACCTTC
>NA|TRBV9|NA|TRBJ2-7
CASGEGDQQYF
TGTGCCAGCGGAGAGGGGGACCAGCAGTACTTC
>few|TRBV4-2|TRBD1|TRBJ1-2
CASSQAGGRGYTF
TGTGCCAGCAGCCAAGCAGGGGGTAGGGGCTACACCTTC
>many|TRBV27|TRBD1|TRBJ1-6
CASSLDRVNSPLHF
TGTGCCAGCAGCCTGGACAGGGTTAATTCACCCCTCCACTTT
>few|TRBV6-6|NA|TRBJ2-1
CASSYGTLRDEQFF
TGTGCCAGCAGTTATGGGACCTTACGGGATGAGCAGTTCTTC
>NA|TRBV29-1|NA|TRBJ2-1
CSPDTGTLHNEQFF
TGCAGCCCTGACACCGGGACACTCCACAATGAGCAGTTCTTC
>few|TRBV6-5|NA|TRBJ1-1
CASSIRGGNTEAFF
TGTGCCAGCAGTATACGGGGGGGGAACACTGAAGCTTTCTTT
>few|TRBV6-6|TRBD1|TRBJ2-6
CASSKTGFGANVLTF
TGTGCCAGCAGCAAGACAGGGTTCGGGGCCAACGTCCTGACTTTC
>many|TRBV12-3/TRBV12-4|NA|TRBJ1-4
CASSFSEKLFF
TGTGCCAGCAGTTTCAGTGAAAAACTGTTTTTT
>many|TRBV6-1|TRBD2|TRBJ2-1
CASRRLAGENNEQFF
TGTGCCAGCAGAAGACTAGCGGGAGAGAATAATGAGCAGTTCTTC
>few|TRBV30|NA|TRBJ2-5
CAWKGTQETQYF
TGTGCCTGGAAGGGTACCCAAGAGACCCAGTACTTC
>once|TRBV7-2|TRBD2|TRBJ2-4
CASRNIAGSKIQYF
TGTGCCAGCAGGAATATAGCGGGAAGTAAAATTCAGTACTTC
>NA|TRBV4-1|NA|TRBJ2-6
CASSPTSTDIIISGTNVLTF
TGCGCCAGCAGTCCAACGTCCACAGACATTATTATTTCTGGGACCAACGTCCTGACTTTC
>NA|TRBV4-1|NA|TRBJ2-1
CASSQVARTESSYNEQFF
TGCGCCAGCAGCCAAGTTGCCAGGACGGAGAGCTCCTACAATGAGCAGTTCTTC
>NA|TRBV7-2|TRBD2|TRBJ2-7
CASSLVGTSEYEQYF
TGTGCCAGCAGCTTAGTTGGGACTAGCGAGTACGAGCAGTACTTC
>NA|TRBV29-1|NA|TRBJ2-3
CSVEGTDTRYF
TGCAGCGTTGAAGGCACAGATACGCGGTATTTT
>few|TRBV7-3|NA|TRBJ1-6
CASSLQTTFAPLHF
TGTGCCAGCAGCTTACAGACCACTTTTGCACCCCTCCACTTT
>NA|TRBV6-5|NA|TRBJ2-6
CASTTQPSGANVLTF
TGTGCCAGCACCACGCAGCCTTCTGGGGCCAACGTCCTGACTTTC
>NA|TRBV6-1|NA|TRBJ1-1
CASKAGSEAFF
TGTGCCAGCAAGGCCGGGAGTGAAGCTTTCTTT
>few|TRBV29-1|TRBD1|TRBJ1-2
CSSQGAWGYTF
TGCAGCTCTCAGGGGGCCTGGGGCTACACCTTC
>few|TRBV10-3|NA|TRBJ2-7
CAISESGSAYEQYF
TGTGCCATCAGTGAGTCGGGATCCGCTTACGAGCAGTACTTC
>many|TRBV5-1|NA|TRBJ2-1
CASTEEGQFSYNEQFF
TGCGCCAGCACCGAAGAAGGGCAGTTCAGCTACAATGAGCAGTTCTTC
>NA|TRBV10-3|NA|TRBJ2-1
CAISSRDSLINEQFF
TGTGCCATCAGTTCCCGGGACTCCCTTATCAATGAGCAGTTCTTC
>NA|TRBV9|TRBD2|TRBJ2-7
CASSVGGGGPSYEQYF
TGTGCCAGCAGCGTAGGGGGCGGGGGGCCTTCCTACGAGCAGTACTTC
>NA|TRBV4-1|NA|TRBJ1-1
CASSGVVGGTEAFF
TGCGCCAGCAGCGGCGTGGTGGGGGGGACTGAAGCTTTCTTT
>NA|TRBV5-1|TRBD2|TRBJ2-5
CASSLNGRASETQYF
TGCGCCAGCAGCTTGAACGGGAGGGCATCAGAGACCCAGTACTTC
>once|TRBV4-1|TRBD2|TRBJ2-1
CASKTRSGTSYNEQFF
TGCGCCAGCAAGACCAGGAGCGGGACTTCCTACAATGAGCAGTTCTTC
>NA|TRBV20-1|NA|TRBJ2-7
CSARGDSEQYF
TGCAGTGCTAGGGGCGACTCCGAGCAGTACTTC
>NA|TRBV28|NA|TRBJ2-3
CATSTATDTQYF
TGTGCCACCTCGACAGCGACAGATACGCAGTATTTT
>NA|TRBV5-1|NA|TRBJ2-5
CASSPSSNQETQYF
TGCGCCAGCAGTCCGTCGTCCAACCAAGAGACCCAGTACTTC
>NA|TRBV20-1|TRBD1|TRBJ1-1
CSARETGGGNTEAFF
TGCAGTGCTAGAGAGACAGGGGGGGGTAACACTGAAGCTTTCTTT
>NA|TRBV7-7|TRBD2|TRBJ2-1
CASSLNHFIAGEQFF
TGTGCCAGCAGCTTAAATCATTTTATAGCGGGTGAGCAGTTCTTC
>NA|TRBV15|TRBD2|TRBJ2-3
CATSRDQLAGPDTQYF
TGTGCCACCAGCAGAGATCAGCTAGCGGGCCCAGATACGCAGTATTTT
>few|TRBV4-1|NA|TRBJ1-1
CASSRDVPLNTEAFF
TGCGCCAGCAGTCGGGACGTACCTTTGAACACTGAAGCTTTCTTT
>NA|TRBV4-1|NA|TRBJ2-3
CASSQGLAYTDTQYF
TGCGCCAGCAGCCAAGGGTTAGCATACACAGATACGCAGTATTTT
>few|TRBV5-1|NA|TRBJ2-7
CASSPQGGMGAYEQYF
TGCGCCAGCAGCCCACAAGGGGGGATGGGAGCCTACGAGCAGTACTTC
>NA|TRBV2|NA|TRBJ2-2
CASSEVGGMTGELFF
TGTGCCAGCAGTGAAGTGGGGGGCATGACCGGGGAGCTGTTTTTT
>NA|TRBV12-3/TRBV12-4|TRBD1|TRBJ1-4
CVSSLGQGTEKLFF
TGTGTCAGCAGTTTAGGACAGGGCACTGAAAAACTGTTTTTT
>NA|TRBV29-1|NA|TRBJ2-3
CSVRAGTQYF
TGCAGCGTTAGGGCTGGTACGCAGTATTTT
>NA|TRBV24-1|NA|TRBJ1-5
CATSDLTDNQPQHF
TGTGCCACCAGTGATTTGACCGACAATCAGCCCCAGCATTTT
>few|TRBV27|NA|TRBJ2-3
CASSPQSGHTDTQYF
TGTGCCAGCAGTCCCCAGAGTGGCCACACAGATACGCAGTATTTT
>NA|TRBV7-6|NA|TRBJ2-3
CASSRPGQYF
TGTGCCAGCAGTAGGCCGGGGCAGTATTTT
>NA|TRBV5-1|NA|TRBJ2-5
CASSTEGTGQETQYF
TGCGCCAGCAGCACAGAAGGGACTGGCCAAGAGACCCAGTACTTT
>NA|TRBV25-1|NA|TRBJ2-1
CASSGFSEQFF
TGTGCCAGCAGTGGATTCAGTGAGCAGTTCTTC
>few|TRBV25-1|NA|TRBJ2-7
CASSMGSSYEQYF
TGTGCCAGCAGCATGGGAAGCTCCTACGAGCAGTACTTC
>NA|TRBV5-1|NA|TRBJ2-3
CACSLQGTDTQYF
TGCGCCTGCAGCTTGCAGGGCACAGATACGCAGTATTTT
>few|TRBV20-1|NA|TRBJ1-1
CSAPAGGLNTEAFF
TGCAGTGCTCCTGCGGGGGGTTTGAACACTGAAGCTTTCTTT
>NA|TRBV7-9|TRBD1|TRBJ2-7
CASSLVTGTDISYEQYF
TGTGCCAGCAGCTTAGTTACCGGGACAGACATCTCCTACGAGCAGTACTTC
>NA|TRBV6-5|TRBD2|TRBJ2-3
CASRLGLAGGDTQYF
TGTGCCAGCAGACTCGGACTAGCGGGAGGAGATACGCAGTATTTT
>NA|TRBV3-1|NA|TRBJ1-1
CASSPDVALGTEAFF
TGTGCCAGCAGCCCCGACGTTGCTCTGGGCACTGAAGCTTTCTTT
>NA|TRBV10-3|TRBD1|TRBJ2-7
CAISERTGLYEQYF
TGTGCCATCAGTGAGCGGACAGGGTTGTACGAGCAGTACTTC
>NA|TRBV20-1|NA|TRBJ2-7
CSAGGRAGPTYEQYF
TGCAGTGCTGGGGGTAGGGCAGGACCTACCTACGAGCAGTACTTC
>few|TRBV4-1|NA|TRBJ2-5
CASSQVGALTETQYF
TGCGCCAGCAGCCAAGTAGGGGCGCTTACGGAGACCCAGTACTTC
>few|TRBV7-6|NA|TRBJ2-1
CASSLVQGYNEQFF
TGTGCCAGCAGCCTGGTACAGGGCTACAATGAGCAGTTCTTC
>NA|TRBV7-9|TRBD2|TRBJ2-1
CASRAGLETGNEQFF
TGTGCCAGCAGAGCGGGACTCGAGACGGGCAATGAGCAGTTCTTC
>few|TRBV25-1|NA|TRBJ2-1
CASSDDYTAKEFF
TGTGCCAGCAGTGATGATTACACCGCGAAGGAGTTCTTC
>few|TRBV3-1|NA|TRBJ2-4
CASSERQTTPKNIQYF
TGTGCCAGCAGCGAAAGACAGACCACCCCCAAAAACATTCAGTACTTC
>few|TRBV6-6|TRBD2|TRBJ2-5
CASSHPGGKETQYF
TGTGCCAGCAGCCATCCGGGGGGGAAAGAGACCCAGTACTTC
>few|TRBV7-2|TRBD1|TRBJ1-2
CASSWDRYPTSYGYTF
TGTGCCAGCAGCTGGGACAGGTATCCAACCTCGTATGGCTACACCTTC
>NA|TRBV20-1|NA|TRBJ1-2
CSALRWDGYTF
TGCAGTGCTCTCCGGTGGGACGGCTACACCTTC